This T cell receptor beta chain was retrieved from a study of blood T cell repertoires in COVID-19. Per the authors' pipeline: Amplifying reference gene primers gave estimates of nucleated cell counts. The protocol was immunoSEQ multiplex PCR, while the TCRdb copy is restricted to in-frame clones and leaves out a portion. V and J calls and clone size are given by that table; D and trimming were obtained from the DNA. The sample has about 140,000 clones, 77% seen once; the top ten hold roughly 9%. This clone was seen once. The CDR3 has 16 residues. V trimming: 6 bases; J trimming: 1 base; junction bases outside the gene matches: 7. Germline CDR1 reads SGHTA; CDR2 reads FQGTGA.

Sequencing was carried out using peripheral blood. The V gene is TRBV7-3, the J gene TRBJ2-1; TRBD2 aligns across 9 bases. This TCR derives from a woman aged 50 to 60 with active or convalescent COVID-19. CDR3: CASSPVAGESYNEQFF. In nucleotides, the CDR3 is TGTGCCAGCAGTCCGGTAGCGGGGGAGTCCTACAATGAGCAGTTCTTC.